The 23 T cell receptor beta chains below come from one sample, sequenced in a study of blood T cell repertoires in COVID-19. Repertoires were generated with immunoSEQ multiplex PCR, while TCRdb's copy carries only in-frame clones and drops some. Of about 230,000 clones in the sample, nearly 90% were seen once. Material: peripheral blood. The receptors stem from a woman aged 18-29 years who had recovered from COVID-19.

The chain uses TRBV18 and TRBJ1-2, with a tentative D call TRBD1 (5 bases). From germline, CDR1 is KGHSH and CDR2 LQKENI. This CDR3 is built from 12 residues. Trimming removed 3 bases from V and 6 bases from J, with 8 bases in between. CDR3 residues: CASSPWGDGYTF. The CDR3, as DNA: TGTGCCAGCTCACCGTGGGGGGATGGCTACACCTTC.

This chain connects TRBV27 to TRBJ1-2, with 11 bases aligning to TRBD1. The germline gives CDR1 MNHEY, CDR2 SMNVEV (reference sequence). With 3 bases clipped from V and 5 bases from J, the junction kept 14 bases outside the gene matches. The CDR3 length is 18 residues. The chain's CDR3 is CASSFLGPAGTGGYGYTF. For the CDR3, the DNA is TGTGCCAGCAGTTTCCTCGGTCCGGCGGGGACAGGGGGGTATGGCTACACCTTC.

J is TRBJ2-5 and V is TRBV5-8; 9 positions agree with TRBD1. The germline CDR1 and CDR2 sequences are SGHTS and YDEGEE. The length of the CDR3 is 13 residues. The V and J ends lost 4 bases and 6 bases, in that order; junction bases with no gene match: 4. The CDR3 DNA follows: TGTGCCAGCAGCCGGACAGGGGTTAAGACCCAGTACTTC. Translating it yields CASSRTGVKTQYF.

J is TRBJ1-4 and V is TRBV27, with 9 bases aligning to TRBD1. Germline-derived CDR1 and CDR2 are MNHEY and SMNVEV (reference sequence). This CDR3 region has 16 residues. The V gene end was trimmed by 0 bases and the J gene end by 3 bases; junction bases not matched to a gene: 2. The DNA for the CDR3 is TGTGCCAGCAGTTTATCCGGGACAGGGCCTAATGAAAAACTGTTTTTT. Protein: CASSLSGTGPNEKLFF. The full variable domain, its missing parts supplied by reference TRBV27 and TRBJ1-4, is EAQVTQNPRYLITVTGKKLTVTCSQNMNHEYMSWYRQDPGLGLRQIYYSMNVEVTDKGDVPEGYKVSRKEKRNFPLILESPSPNQTSLYFCASSLSGTGPNEKLFFGSGTQLSVL.

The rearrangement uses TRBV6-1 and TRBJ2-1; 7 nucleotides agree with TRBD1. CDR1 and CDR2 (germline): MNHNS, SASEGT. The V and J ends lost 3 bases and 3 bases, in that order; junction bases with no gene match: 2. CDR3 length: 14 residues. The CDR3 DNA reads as TGTGCCAGCAGTGAGGCAGGGGGCTACAATGAGCAGTTCTTC. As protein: CASSEAGGYNEQFF.

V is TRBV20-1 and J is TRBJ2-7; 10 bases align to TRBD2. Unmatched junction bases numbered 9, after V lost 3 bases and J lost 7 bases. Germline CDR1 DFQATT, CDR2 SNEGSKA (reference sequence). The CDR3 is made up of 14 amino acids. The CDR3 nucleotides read TGCAGTGCTAGTTGGCTAGCGGGAGCTCGGGAGCAGTACTTC. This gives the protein CSASWLAGAREQYF.

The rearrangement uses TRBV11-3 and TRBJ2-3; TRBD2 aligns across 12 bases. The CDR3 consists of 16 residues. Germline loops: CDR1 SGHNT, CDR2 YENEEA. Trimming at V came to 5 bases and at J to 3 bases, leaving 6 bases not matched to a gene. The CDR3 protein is CASSPGLAGLTDTQYF. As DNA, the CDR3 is TGTGCCAGCAGCCCGGGACTAGCGGGTTTGACAGATACGCAGTATTTT.

The CDR3 loop reads CASSEEWGHTEAFF. The CDR3 DNA is TGTGCCAGCAGTGAAGAGTGGGGGCACACTGAAGCTTTCTTT. The V call is TRBV2, the J call TRBJ1-1; possible D gene TRBD1, 6 bases. Deletions cut 1 base from V and 3 bases from J, with 9 bases between. CDR1 SNHLY and CDR2 FYNNEI come from the germline V gene. This CDR3 comprises 14 residues.

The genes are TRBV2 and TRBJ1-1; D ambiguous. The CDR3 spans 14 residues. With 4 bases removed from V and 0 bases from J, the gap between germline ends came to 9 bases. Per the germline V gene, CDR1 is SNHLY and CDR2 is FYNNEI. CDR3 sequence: CASSVGRMNTEAFF. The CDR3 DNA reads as TGTGCCAGCAGTGTAGGCAGGATGAACACTGAAGCTTTCTTT.

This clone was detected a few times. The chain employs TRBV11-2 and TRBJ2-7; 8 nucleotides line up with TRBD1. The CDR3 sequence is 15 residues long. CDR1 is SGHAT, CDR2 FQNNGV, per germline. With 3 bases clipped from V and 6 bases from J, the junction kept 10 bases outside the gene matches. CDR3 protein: CASSLLRDRIFEQYF. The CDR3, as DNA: TGTGCCAGCAGCTTGCTCCGGGACAGGATTTTCGAGCAGTACTTC.

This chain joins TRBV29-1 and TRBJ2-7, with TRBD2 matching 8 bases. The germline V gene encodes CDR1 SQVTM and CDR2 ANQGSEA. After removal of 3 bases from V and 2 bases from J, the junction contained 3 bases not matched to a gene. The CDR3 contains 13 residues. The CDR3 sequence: CSVDAGGAYEQYF. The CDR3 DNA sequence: TGCAGCGTTGATGCCGGGGGGGCCTACGAGCAGTACTTC.

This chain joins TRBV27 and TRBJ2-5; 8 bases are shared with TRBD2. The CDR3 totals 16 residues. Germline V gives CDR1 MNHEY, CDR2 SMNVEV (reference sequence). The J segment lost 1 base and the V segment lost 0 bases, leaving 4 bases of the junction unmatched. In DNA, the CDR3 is TGTGCCAGCAGTTTATCTAGCGGGAACCTCCAAGAGACCCAGTACTTC. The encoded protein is CASSLSSGNLQETQYF.

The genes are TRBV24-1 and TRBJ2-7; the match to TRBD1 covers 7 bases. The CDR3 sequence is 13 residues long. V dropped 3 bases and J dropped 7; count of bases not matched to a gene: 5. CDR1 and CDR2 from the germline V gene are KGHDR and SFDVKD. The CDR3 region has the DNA TGTGCCACCAGTGATGGACAGGTTCTTGAGCAGTACTTC. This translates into CATSDGQVLEQYF.

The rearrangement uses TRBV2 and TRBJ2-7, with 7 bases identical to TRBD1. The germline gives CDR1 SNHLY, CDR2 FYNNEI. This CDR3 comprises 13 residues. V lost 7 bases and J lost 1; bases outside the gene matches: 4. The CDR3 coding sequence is TGTGCCAGCATGGGGACAGCATCCTACGAGCAGTACTTC. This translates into CASMGTASYEQYF.

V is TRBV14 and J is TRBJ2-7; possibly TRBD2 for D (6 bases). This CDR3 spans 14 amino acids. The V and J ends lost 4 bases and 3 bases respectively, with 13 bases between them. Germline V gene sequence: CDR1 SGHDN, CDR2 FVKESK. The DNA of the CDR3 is TGTGCCAGCAGCCGCGCCGCGGGAAACTACGAGCAGTACTTC. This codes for CASSRAAGNYEQYF.

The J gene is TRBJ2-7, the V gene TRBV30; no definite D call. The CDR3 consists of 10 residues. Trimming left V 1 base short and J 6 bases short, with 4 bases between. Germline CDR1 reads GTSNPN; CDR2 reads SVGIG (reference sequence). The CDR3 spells CAWSDSEQYF. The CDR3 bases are TGTGCCTGGAGTGACAGCGAGCAGTACTTC.

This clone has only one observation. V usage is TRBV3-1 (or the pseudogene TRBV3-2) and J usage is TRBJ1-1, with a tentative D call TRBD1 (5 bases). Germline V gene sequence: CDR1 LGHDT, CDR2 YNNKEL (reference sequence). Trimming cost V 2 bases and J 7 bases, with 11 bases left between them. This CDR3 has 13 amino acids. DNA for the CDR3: TGTGCCAGCAGCCAATGGGGAGGGGTTGAAGCTTTCTTT. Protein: CASSQWGGVEAFF.

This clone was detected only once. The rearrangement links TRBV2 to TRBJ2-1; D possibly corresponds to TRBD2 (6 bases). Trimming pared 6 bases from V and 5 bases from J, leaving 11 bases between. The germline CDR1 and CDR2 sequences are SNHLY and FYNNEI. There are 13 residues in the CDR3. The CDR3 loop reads CASRMAGNNEQFF. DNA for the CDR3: TGTGCCAGCAGGATGGCGGGGAACAATGAGCAGTTCTTC.

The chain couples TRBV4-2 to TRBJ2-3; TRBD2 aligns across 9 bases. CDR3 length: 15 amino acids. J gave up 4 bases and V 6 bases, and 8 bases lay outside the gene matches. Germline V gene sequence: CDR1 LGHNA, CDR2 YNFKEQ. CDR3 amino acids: CASREEREAPDTQYF. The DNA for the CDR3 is TGTGCCAGCAGGGAAGAGCGGGAGGCACCAGATACGCAGTATTTT.

In DNA, the CDR3 is TGTGCCAGCAGCCCGGGACTAGCGGTGACCGGGGAGCTGTTTTTT. It codes for CASSPGLAVTGELFF. The chain combines TRBV9 with TRBJ2-2, with 11 nucleotides matching TRBD2. The CDR3 has 15 residues. From germline, CDR1 is SGDLS and CDR2 YYNGEE. J gave up 5 bases and V 4 bases, and 4 bases lay outside the gene matches.

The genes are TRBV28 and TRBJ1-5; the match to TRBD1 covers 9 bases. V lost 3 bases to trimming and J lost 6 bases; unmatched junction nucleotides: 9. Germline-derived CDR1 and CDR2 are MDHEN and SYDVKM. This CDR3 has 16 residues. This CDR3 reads CASSFHLSGQGQPQHF. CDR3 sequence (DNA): TGTGCCAGCAGTTTTCATCTTTCGGGACAGGGTCAGCCCCAGCATTTT. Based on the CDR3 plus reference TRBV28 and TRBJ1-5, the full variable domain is DVKVTQSSRYLVKRTGEKVFLECVQDMDHENMFWYRQDPGLGLRLIYFSYDVKMKEKGDIPEGYSVSREKKERFSLILESASTNQTSMYLCASSFHLSGQGQPQHFGDGTRLSIL.

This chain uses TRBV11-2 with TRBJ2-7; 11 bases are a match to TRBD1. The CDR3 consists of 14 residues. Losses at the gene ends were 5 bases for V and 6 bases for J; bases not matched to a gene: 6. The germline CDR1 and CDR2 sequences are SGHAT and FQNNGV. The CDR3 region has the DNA TGTGCCAGCAGCCCCGGGACAGGGGGTAGCGAGCAGTACTTC. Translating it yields CASSPGTGGSEQYF.

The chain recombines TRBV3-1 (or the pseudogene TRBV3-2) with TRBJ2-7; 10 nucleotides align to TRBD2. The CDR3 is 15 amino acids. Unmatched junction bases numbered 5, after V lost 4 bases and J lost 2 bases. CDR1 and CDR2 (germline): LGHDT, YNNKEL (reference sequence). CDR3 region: CASSPGLAEAYEQYF. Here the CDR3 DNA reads TGTGCCAGCAGCCCCGGACTAGCGGAAGCCTACGAGCAGTACTTC.